This T cell receptor beta chain was captured by sequencing in a study of cytomegalovirus exposure and HLA in healthy donors. Points from the study as a whole: In most subjects, TCR beta sequences reportedly gave accurate predictions of HLA-A and HLA-B alleles. A later analysis linked a missense variant in DCLRE1C to the trimming of TCR beta V and J genes. Sequencing likely produced, as an artifact, a cluster of highly shared sequence variants. Using the classifier, cytomegalovirus status was reportedly diagnosed with high specificity and sensitivity.

Researchers ran the PCR with 60 Vbeta and 13 Jbeta primers. Repertoires were generated with immunoSEQ multiplex PCR, while TCRdb's copy carries only in-frame clones and drops some. The profile shows about 82,000 clones, around 70% of them singletons. This clone occurred once. Its specificity is unknown. The material sequenced was PBMCs. This TCR derives from a woman aged 45 to 65 in good health and CMV-seropositive.

CDR3 sequence: CASSLIAGVLYEQYF. CDR3 DNA sequence: TGTGCCAGCAGTTTGATAGCGGGAGTCCTCTACGAGCAGTACTTC. The chain has TRBV27 and TRBJ2-7; 9 bases map to TRBD2. CDR1 and CDR2 from the germline V gene are MNHEY and SMNVEV (reference sequence). The CDR3 loop spans 15 amino acids. The trim removed 3 bases at V and 3 bases at J, leaving 6 bases unmatched.